This T cell receptor beta chain was captured in a study of T cell repertoires in cytomegalovirus infection. The CDR3 is 16 residues long. Trimming took 2 bases from V and 0 from J, leaving 11 bases between them. Germline values: CDR1 SGHDN, CDR2 FVKESK. Study observations and caveats: CMV carriers having the relevant HLA were flagged by cumulative public TCR beta family frequency.

On this clonotype: Its antigen is undetermined.

TCRdb reprocessed the reads with MiXCR, giving one entry per CDR3 protein. The sample has some 600,000 distinct CDR3 sequences; more than 20% are singletons. The chain couples TRBV14 to TRBJ2-1; no firm D call. The sequence was obtained from a human donor in good health (CMV status not recorded). Some clones in this sample may be carry-over from other donors' samples. The specimen was CD8+ T cells from PBMCs. The DNA for the CDR3 is TGTGCCAGCAGCCAAATAGTCGTAGGCTCCTACAATGAGCAGTTCTTC. It specifies CASSQIVVGSYNEQFF.